The 20 T cell receptor beta chains listed next were all sequenced from one sample in a study of blood T cell repertoires in COVID-19. Only in-frame clones appear in the TCRdb table, and some are missing; sequencing was by immunoSEQ multiplex PCR. The sample lists about 110,000 clones, 72% occurring once. Source material: peripheral blood. Receptors were obtained from a woman in her sixties or seventies with acute or convalescent COVID-19.

The chain links TRBV9 to TRBJ2-3; D possibly corresponds to TRBD2 (5 bases). Trimming stripped 0 bases from V and 0 bases from J, with 8 bases between. The germline V gene has CDR1 SGDLS and CDR2 YYNGEE. The CDR3 is 15 residues long. CDR3 coding DNA: TGTGCCAGCAGCGTAGTTGAGCGGAGCACAGATACGCAGTATTTT. Encoded protein: CASSVVERSTDTQYF. Drawing the rest from reference TRBV9 and TRBJ2-3, the complete variable domain is DSGVTQTPKHLITATGQRVTLRCSPRSGDLSVYWYQQSLDQGLQFLIQYYNGEERAKGNILERFSAQQFPDLHSELNLSSLELGDSALYFCASSVVERSTDTQYFGPGTRLTVL.

The chain has TRBV18 and TRBJ1-5; D remains unclear. CDR3 length equals 13 residues. V was shortened by 2 bases and J by 9 bases, with 11 bases between the two germline ends. The germline V gene encodes CDR1 KGHSH and CDR2 LQKENI. The CDR3 loop reads CASSPTVEGPQHF. In DNA form, the CDR3 reads TGTGCCAGCTCACCAACGGTCGAGGGGCCCCAGCATTTT.

V gene TRBV5-5 combines with J gene TRBJ1-4; D is ambiguous. The CDR3 contains 19 residues. V lost 0 bases and J lost 8, with 26 bases in between. Germline-derived CDR1 and CDR2 are SGHKS and YYEKEE (reference sequence). The chain's CDR3 is CASSLDPSLPGRPGEKLFF. The CDR3 DNA is TGTGCCAGCAGCTTGGACCCGTCTCTCCCGGGAAGGCCGGGGGAAAAACTGTTTTTT.

V usage is TRBV3-1 (or the pseudogene TRBV3-2) and J usage is TRBJ1-1; weak D call: TRBD1 (6 bases). Germline lookup yields CDR1 LGHDT and CDR2 YNNKEL (reference sequence). This CDR3 is built from 14 residues. V was pared by 6 bases and J by 1 base, with 12 bases between. Written as DNA, the CDR3 is TGTGCCAGCAGGGTCGGACAGTCGAACACTGAAGCTTTCTTT. Amino acids: CASRVGQSNTEAFF.

V usage is TRBV4-1 and J usage is TRBJ1-2, with a possible D match to TRBD1 (5 bases). Trimming took 5 bases from V and 7 from J, leaving 14 bases between them. From germline, CDR1 is MGHRA and CDR2 YSYEKL. The CDR3 covers 13 residues. The DNA of the CDR3 is TGCGCCAGCAGCTCCGACCGGAGGGGTGGCTACACCTTC. Translation gives CASSSDRRGGYTF.

Notes on this clone: The germline gene is not matched at one end of the junction; a read error may be the cause. The chain employs TRBV5-5 and TRBJ1-2, with 7 bases matching TRBD1. The length of the CDR3 is 12 residues. The germline V gene encodes CDR1 SGHKS and CDR2 YYEKEE (reference sequence). CDR3 sequence (DNA): TGTGCCAGCAGCTTCCGGGACAGACCTTCTAGCTTC. Its translation: CASSFRDRPSSF.

Notes on this clone: A read error may account for a junction end that differs from germline. The chain recombines TRBV12-3 or TRBV12-4 with TRBJ1-2; D is possibly TRBD1 (5 bases). The CDR3 extends over 10 amino acids. DNA of the CDR3: TGTGCCAGCAGTTTAGACAGCAGGGCCTTC. It yields the protein CASSLDSRAF.

The V call is TRBV12-3 or TRBV12-4, the J call TRBJ1-5; D may be TRBD1 (5 bases). With 3 bases removed from V and 6 bases from J, the gap between germline ends came to 6 bases. This CDR3 has 12 amino acids. The CDR3: CASSFGGQPQHF. In DNA form, the CDR3 reads TGTGCCAGCAGTTTCGGGGGTCAGCCCCAGCATTTT.

The CDR3 DNA is TGTGCCAGTAGCCCGACAGGGCTCTATGGCTACACCTTC. This translates into CASSPTGLYGYTF. V and J are TRBV19 and TRBJ1-2, with 7 bases aligning to TRBD1. The germline V gene has CDR1 LNHDA and CDR2 SQIVND (reference sequence). The V and J ends lost 6 bases and 4 bases, in that order; junction bases with no gene match: 5. This CDR3 is 13 amino acids long.

This chain uses TRBV28 with TRBJ2-7, with 10 bases matching TRBD2. Germline V gene data show CDR1 as MDHEN and CDR2 as SYDVKM. V was pared by 6 bases and J by 7 bases, with 12 bases of the junction left unmatched. CDR3 length equals 15 residues. CDR3 nucleotides: TGTGCCAGCAGACTAGCGGGGCCACATCGGGGAGAGCAGTACTTC. It codes for CASRLAGPHRGEQYF.

This clone was seen a few times. V usage is TRBV5-1 and J usage is TRBJ1-1, with 8 bases that match TRBD1. The CDR3 is 16 amino acids. V lost 2 bases and J lost 4; bases outside the gene matches: 10. Germline loops: CDR1 SGHRS, CDR2 YFSETQ. In nucleotides, the CDR3 is TGCGCCAGCAGCTTTTCTTCAGGGGGCGCGGGCACTGAAGCTTTCTTT. Protein: CASSFSSGGAGTEAFF.

The chain links TRBV5-4 to TRBJ2-3; tentative D call: TRBD2 (5 bases). The CDR3 runs 13 residues. Trimming cost V 5 bases and J 6 bases, with 13 bases left between them. Germline CDR1 SGHNT, CDR2 YYREEE (reference sequence). The CDR3 is CASRPLDRDTQYF. The CDR3 nucleotides read TGTGCCAGCAGGCCACTAGATAGGGATACGCAGTATTTT.

J is TRBJ1-5 and V is TRBV10-1; tentatively, D is TRBD1 (5 bases). The germline V gene encodes CDR1 WNHNN and CDR2 SYGVQD (reference sequence). The CDR3 is 16 residues long. CDR3 DNA sequence: TGCCCCCGCCGGGGGGGGAGGGGTAGGGGAAATCAGCCCCAGCATTTT. Its translation: CPRRGGRGRGNQPQHF.

V and J are TRBV9 and TRBJ2-7; the match to TRBD1 covers 8 bases. The CDR3 contains 13 residues. Per the germline V gene, CDR1 is SGDLS and CDR2 is YYNGEE. With V trimmed by 3 bases and J by 5 bases, 4 bases remained unmatched. The CDR3 here is CASSGTGGNEQYF. In DNA form, the CDR3 reads TGTGCCAGCAGCGGAACAGGGGGGAACGAGCAGTACTTC.

The sample holds one count of this clone. The chain employs TRBV5-1 and TRBJ2-1; 9 positions match TRBD2. Germline V CDR1 and CDR2: SGHRS, YFSETQ. Trimming took 4 bases from V and 7 from J; bases not matched to a gene: 12. The CDR3 extends over 16 amino acids. The CDR3 loop reads CASSPGAAGGRNEQFF. The CDR3 coding sequence is TGCGCCAGCAGCCCGGGCGCGGCGGGGGGGAGGAATGAGCAGTTCTTC.

This clone was seen a handful of times. The chain combines TRBV4-1 with TRBJ1-2, with 8 nucleotides matching TRBD1. This CDR3 spans 15 amino acids. Germline V gene lookup returns CDR1 MGHRA and CDR2 YSYEKL. V lost 3 bases and J lost 7; bases outside the gene matches: 10. The CDR3 protein is CASSQQGARQSGYTF. The CDR3 region has the DNA TGCGCCAGCAGCCAGCAGGGGGCTCGGCAAAGTGGCTACACCTTC.

This chain links TRBV6-5 with TRBJ2-7, with D tentatively TRBD1 (5 bases). Germline CDR1 is MNHEY and CDR2 is SVGAGI. The CDR3 runs to 14 residues. Deletions cut 5 bases from V and 0 bases from J, with 11 bases between. The CDR3 spells CASSPGIYSYEQYF. CDR3 bases: TGTGCCAGCAGTCCAGGGATTTACTCCTACGAGCAGTACTTC.

The chain recombines TRBV21-1 with TRBJ1-5; TRBD1 reflects the table's D call only, with no check against the DNA. TRBV21-1 constitutes a pseudogene. This CDR3 contains 15 residues. CDR3 loop: CASREGAGGLSAQHF. DNA for the CDR3: TGTGCCAGCAGGGAAGGGGCAGGGGGCCTCTCAGCCCAGCATTTT.

V gene TRBV7-9 combines with J gene TRBJ1-2; a weak D match, TRBD1 (6 bases). The V end was cut by 3 bases, the J end by 3 bases, with 14 bases between. CDR3 length: 15 amino acids. Germline V gene lookup returns CDR1 SEHNR and CDR2 FQNEAQ (reference sequence). The CDR3 spells CASSFGQGFDYGYTF. The CDR3 bases are TGTGCCAGCAGCTTCGGGCAGGGGTTCGACTATGGCTACACCTTC. The entire variable domain, with the rest obtained from reference TRBV7-9 and TRBJ1-2, is as follows: DTGVSQNPRHKITKRGQNVTFRCDPISEHNRLYWYRQTLGQGPEFLTYFQNEAQLEKSRLLSDRFSAERPKGSFSTLEIQRTEQGDSAMYLCASSFGQGFDYGYTFGSGTRLTVV.

J is TRBJ2-1 and V is TRBV28, with a possible D match to TRBD1 (6 bases). Trimming stripped 5 bases from V and 5 bases from J, with 16 bases between. The CDR3 has 15 residues. Germline V gene sequence: CDR1 MDHEN, CDR2 SYDVKM. DNA of the CDR3: TGTGCCAGCAGTCTTAACAGGGCAGGCGACAATGAGCAGTTCTTC. Its translation: CASSLNRAGDNEQFF.